One and the same sample provided the 29 T cell receptor beta chains below, sequenced in a study of cytomegalovirus exposure and HLA in healthy donors. Both 60 Vbeta primers and 13 Jbeta primers went into the PCR. Profiled with immunoSEQ multiplex PCR; TCRdb holds only in-frame clones, not every one. The repertoire consists of 150,000 to 200,000 clones, with roughly 79% occurring once and the leading ten covering about 1%. The sample comprised PBMCs. The receptor source for this set is a woman between 35 and 50 years old in good health and CMV-seronegative.

The chain uses TRBV7-9 and TRBJ2-3, with D possibly being TRBD2 (6 bases). Trimming left V 5 bases short and J 5 bases short, with 11 bases between. CDR1 is SEHNR and CDR2 is FQNEAQ in the germline V gene (reference sequence). This CDR3 has 13 amino acids. CDR3 coding DNA: TGTGCCAGCAGCCGGGGGTCGGTAGATACGCAGTATTTT. Translated, it gives CASSRGSVDTQYF. The full variable domain, with the rest looked up from reference TRBV7-9 and TRBJ2-3, is DTGVSQNPRHKITKRGQNVTFRCDPISEHNRLYWYRQTLGQGPEFLTYFQNEAQLEKSRLLSDRFSAERPKGSFSTLEIQRTEQGDSAMYLCASSRGSVDTQYFGPGTRLTVL.

There are a few counts of this clone. V usage is TRBV9 and J usage is TRBJ1-2, with D uncertain. The germline gives CDR1 SGDLS, CDR2 YYNGEE. V lost 3 bases and J lost 8, with 11 bases in between. This CDR3 spans 12 amino acids. CDR3 in DNA: TGTGCCAGCAGCGAGGCCCGGGGAGGCTACACCTTC. As protein: CASSEARGGYTF.

The CDR3 is CASSLAGQGALNEQFF. The CDR3 DNA follows: TGTGCCAGCAGTTTGGCTGGGCAGGGGGCTCTGAATGAGCAGTTCTTC. This chain connects TRBV28 to TRBJ2-1; 8 nucleotides line up with TRBD1. V lost 3 bases to trimming and J lost 7 bases; unmatched junction nucleotides: 11. Germline CDR1 is MDHEN and CDR2 is SYDVKM. The CDR3 totals 16 residues.

J is TRBJ1-5 and V is TRBV30, with 11 bases aligning to TRBD1. This CDR3 region has 16 residues. Germline V gene data show CDR1 as GTSNPN and CDR2 as SVGIG (reference sequence). V lost 5 bases to trimming and J lost 5 bases; unmatched junction nucleotides: 11. CDR3 sequence reads: CAWRAPGQGDYQPQHF. DNA of the CDR3: TGTGCCTGGCGTGCCCCGGGACAGGGGGACTATCAGCCCCAGCATTTT.

The CDR3 here is CASSLTADSNQPQHF. For the CDR3, the DNA is TGTGCCAGCAGCTTAACGGCTGACTCTAATCAGCCCCAGCATTTT. The J gene is TRBJ1-5, the V gene TRBV7-3; unclear D gene. CDR1 SGHTA and CDR2 FQGTGA come from the germline V gene. The germline V and J ends were trimmed by 0 bases and 4 bases, with 10 bases remaining between them. This CDR3 is built from 15 residues.

V and J are TRBV30 and TRBJ1-5, with no clear D. With 1 base removed from V and 5 bases from J, the gap between germline ends came to 15 bases. The CDR3 extends over 15 amino acids. Looked up from germline, CDR1 is GTSNPN and CDR2 is SVGIG (reference sequence). CDR3 in amino acids: CAWSGAGKFDQPQHF. The CDR3 coding sequence is TGTGCCTGGAGTGGAGCCGGGAAGTTTGATCAGCCCCAGCATTTT.

This CDR3 is CASSQDYEPITRQGANTGELFF. The CDR3, as DNA: TGTGCCAGCAGCCAAGATTACGAACCGATAACCAGACAGGGGGCCAACACCGGGGAGCTGTTTTTT. This chain connects TRBV14 to TRBJ2-2; 10 nucleotides line up with TRBD1. CDR3 length equals 22 residues. CDR1 and CDR2 from the germline V gene are SGHDN and FVKESK. The V and J ends lost 0 bases and 2 bases, in that order; junction bases with no gene match: 18.

V is TRBV27 and J is TRBJ1-2; tentative D call: TRBD1 (5 bases). From germline, CDR1 is MNHEY and CDR2 SMNVEV (reference sequence). The germline V and J ends were trimmed by 2 bases and 4 bases, with 11 bases remaining between them. The length of the CDR3 is 14 residues. CDR3: CASSLQGEAYGYTF. CDR3 DNA sequence: TGTGCCAGCAGTTTACAGGGCGAGGCCTATGGCTACACCTTC.

This clone has just a few counts. The V gene is TRBV6-6, the J gene TRBJ2-1; TRBD2 aligns across 9 bases. Germline-derived CDR1 and CDR2 are MNHNY and SVGAGI (reference sequence). There are 15 residues in the CDR3. Trimming took 5 bases from V and 3 from J; bases not matched to a gene: 5. CDR3 in DNA: TGTGCCAGCAGTCAAGCGGGAGGCTTCTACAATGAGCAGTTCTTC. As protein: CASSQAGGFYNEQFF.

The chain has TRBV30 and TRBJ2-2; 7 bases line up with TRBD2. The V gene end was trimmed by 1 base and the J gene end by 5 bases; junction bases not matched to a gene: 4. Germline V gene lookup returns CDR1 GTSNPN and CDR2 SVGIG (reference sequence). The length of the CDR3 is 14 residues. The DNA of the CDR3 is TGTGCCTGGAGTGCCCAGCGGGGTACCGGGGAGCTGTTTTTT. Translation: CAWSAQRGTGELFF.

This chain connects TRBV7-9 to TRBJ2-7; 10 nucleotides agree with TRBD2. The trim removed 7 bases at V and 6 bases at J, leaving 9 bases unmatched. The germline CDR1 and CDR2 sequences are SEHNR and FQNEAQ (reference sequence). The length of the CDR3 is 14 residues. CDR3 DNA sequence: TGTGCCAGCACCCCTAGCGGGAGTCCGGCCGAGCAGTACTTC. It yields the protein CASTPSGSPAEQYF. Full variable domain (outside the CDR3, taken from reference TRBV7-9 and TRBJ2-7): DTGVSQNPRHKITKRGQNVTFRCDPISEHNRLYWYRQTLGQGPEFLTYFQNEAQLEKSRLLSDRFSAERPKGSFSTLEIQRTEQGDSAMYLCASTPSGSPAEQYFGPGTRLTVT.

This chain joins TRBV19 and TRBJ1-1; D is undetermined. This CDR3 contains 18 residues. Between the trimmed V and J ends, which lost 2 bases and 0 bases, there was a span of 19 bases. Germline V CDR1 and CDR2: LNHDA, SQIVND (reference sequence). CDR3 bases: TGTGCCAGTAGTATAATCTCCGGCAGACTGGAGATGAACACTGAAGCTTTCTTT. It is translated as CASSIISGRLEMNTEAFF. The full variable domain, rest sourced from reference TRBV19 and TRBJ1-1, is DGGITQSPKYLFRKEGQNVTLSCEQNLNHDAMYWYRQDPGQGLRLIYYSQIVNDFQKGDIAEGYSVSREKKESFPLTVTSAQKNPTAFYLCASSIISGRLEMNTEAFFGQGTRLTVV.

The chain recombines TRBV29-1 with TRBJ2-1, with a weak D call TRBD1 (6 bases). This CDR3 is built from 14 residues. V was cut by 7 bases and J by 5 bases, with 18 bases left in between. Germline V lookup: CDR1 SQVTM, CDR2 ANQGSEA. CDR3 loop: CSGSDRNGNNEQFF. CDR3 DNA: TGCAGCGGAAGCGACAGGAACGGAAACAATGAGCAGTTCTTC.

The DNA for the CDR3 is TGTGCCAGCAGCAGCGGGAGTAACCGCAATGAGCAGTTCTTC. Its translation: CASSSGSNRNEQFF. The genes are TRBV7-3 and TRBJ2-1; 8 nucleotides align to TRBD2. Losses at the gene ends were 5 bases for V and 6 bases for J; bases not matched to a gene: 6. CDR3 length: 14 amino acids. Germline V lookup: CDR1 SGHTA, CDR2 FQGTGA.

The V call is TRBV19, the J call TRBJ2-1, with TRBD2 matching over 10 bases. The CDR3 loop spans 17 amino acids. Germline loops: CDR1 LNHDA, CDR2 SQIVND (reference sequence). Losses at the gene ends were 5 bases for V and 0 bases for J; bases not matched to a gene: 7. The CDR3 nucleotides are TGTGCCAGTAGTGACGCTAGCGGGAGTGACTCCTACAATGAGCAGTTCTTC. Amino acids: CASSDASGSDSYNEQFF.

The chain joins TRBV7-3 to TRBJ2-2, with D possibly matching TRBD2 (7 bases). The length of the CDR3 is 15 residues. Looked up from germline, CDR1 is SGHTA and CDR2 is FQGTGA. Trimming took off 2 bases at V and 3 bases at J, with 10 bases between the two ends. This CDR3 reads CASSLGGADTGELFF. The CDR3 region has the DNA TGTGCCAGCAGCTTAGGGGGGGCAGACACCGGGGAGCTGTTTTTT.

The gene calls are TRBV6-5 and TRBJ2-1; maybe TRBD1 (6 bases). In germline, CDR1 is MNHEY, CDR2 SVGAGI. Deletions cut 7 bases from V and 9 bases from J, with 13 bases between. This CDR3 has 12 residues. The CDR3 region is CASTQRGGEQFF. The DNA for the CDR3 is TGTGCCAGCACTCAAAGAGGGGGTGAGCAGTTCTTC.

The CDR3: CASRPAGNTEAFF. In DNA, the CDR3 is TGTGCCAGCAGGCCGGCAGGGAACACTGAAGCTTTCTTT. The J gene is TRBJ1-1, the V gene TRBV7-9; D gene ambiguous. V lost 6 bases, J lost 1 base, and 9 bases lay in between. Germline loops: CDR1 SEHNR, CDR2 FQNEAQ (reference sequence). CDR3 size: 13 residues.

The chain joins TRBV6-1 to TRBJ2-7, with a possible D match to TRBD2 (7 bases). In germline, CDR1 is MNHNS, CDR2 SASEGT. The CDR3 extends over 15 amino acids. V lost 2 bases and J 6 bases, leaving 17 bases between the germline ends. The CDR3 bases are TGTGCCAGCAGTGAATTGTCGTTAGGGGGGGGCGAGCAGTACTTC. It translates to CASSELSLGGGEQYF.

This chain uses TRBV2 with TRBJ2-5, with TRBD2 matching over 12 bases. This CDR3 is 15 amino acids long. The germline CDR1 and CDR2 sequences are SNHLY and FYNNEI. The ends lost 3 bases at V and 4 bases at J; junction bases unmatched: 3. The CDR3 reads CASSDSSGRGETQYF. The CDR3 DNA is TGTGCCAGCAGTGATTCTAGCGGGAGGGGAGAGACCCAGTACTTC.

This rearrangement joins TRBV9 to TRBJ2-1; 9 positions match TRBD1. Germline loops: CDR1 SGDLS, CDR2 YYNGEE. The CDR3 has 14 residues. The trim removed 2 bases at V and 5 bases at J, leaving 2 bases unmatched. CDR3 loop: CASSVGTGNNEQFF. The DNA for the CDR3 is TGTGCCAGCAGCGTCGGGACAGGGAACAATGAGCAGTTCTTC.

The chain has TRBV6-5 and TRBJ2-2; 9 bases fit TRBD2. Germline-derived CDR1 and CDR2 are MNHEY and SVGAGI. V shed 4 bases and J 10 bases; nucleotides not matched to a gene: 10. CDR3 length equals 15 residues. CDR3 bases: TGTGCCAGCAGTTCCCGCGGGAGGGCCGTTCCGGAGCTGTTTTTT. Translated, it gives CASSSRGRAVPELFF.

This clone is a singleton in its sample. The genes are TRBV5-1 and TRBJ1-2, with TRBD1 identical over 8 bases. The CDR3 spans 13 residues. V was pared by 3 bases and J by 8 bases, with 6 bases of the junction left unmatched. Germline V gene sequence: CDR1 SGHRS, CDR2 YFSETQ. The chain's CDR3 is CASSSTGTGGYTF. CDR3 nucleotide sequence: TGCGCCAGCAGCTCAACCGGGACAGGAGGCTACACCTTC.

The rearrangement joins TRBV2 to TRBJ2-2; the match to TRBD1 covers 9 bases. This CDR3 is 15 amino acids long. V lost 6 bases, J lost 3 bases, and 5 bases stayed unmatched. The germline CDR1 and CDR2 sequences are SNHLY and FYNNEI. CDR3 sequence (DNA): TGTGCCAGCAGGCCGAGGACAGGGGACACCGGGGAGCTGTTTTTT. This translates into CASRPRTGDTGELFF. Looking up the rest from reference TRBV2 and TRBJ2-2 gives the full variable domain: EPEVTQTPSHQVTQMGQEVILRCVPISNHLYFYWYRQILGQKVEFLVSFYNNEISEKSEIFDDQFSVERPDGSNFTLKIRSTKLEDSAMYFCASRPRTGDTGELFFGEGSRLTVL.

In its sample, this clone was seen a few times. The chain carries TRBV9 and TRBJ1-2; a weak D match, TRBD1 (6 bases). Germline CDR1 and CDR2: SGDLS and YYNGEE. This CDR3 spans 15 amino acids. The V end was cut by 0 bases, the J end by 8 bases, with 17 bases between. The CDR3 loop reads CASSVDPQGVRGYTF. The CDR3 DNA reads as TGTGCCAGCAGCGTAGACCCACAGGGAGTAAGGGGCTACACCTTC.

V usage is TRBV9 and J usage is TRBJ1-4; tentatively, D is TRBD1 (6 bases). Between the trimmed V and J ends, which lost 3 bases and 4 bases, there was a span of 16 bases. This CDR3 is 16 amino acids long. CDR1 SGDLS and CDR2 YYNGEE come from the germline V gene. The CDR3 region is CASSAAGRGHNEKLFF. The CDR3 bases are TGTGCCAGCAGCGCAGCGGGGAGGGGACATAATGAAAAACTGTTTTTT. Complete variable domain (other parts from reference TRBV9 and TRBJ1-4): DSGVTQTPKHLITATGQRVTLRCSPRSGDLSVYWYQQSLDQGLQFLIQYYNGEERAKGNILERFSAQQFPDLHSELNLSSLELGDSALYFCASSAAGRGHNEKLFFGSGTQLSVL.

The chain uses TRBV2 and TRBJ2-2; D is uncertain. The germline V and J ends were trimmed by 6 bases and 1 base, with 9 bases remaining between them. This CDR3 is built from 14 residues. Germline loops: CDR1 SNHLY, CDR2 FYNNEI. The CDR3 loop is CASRLTRNTGELFF. The CDR3 region has the DNA TGTGCCAGCAGGCTGACTCGGAACACCGGGGAGCTGTTTTTT.

The J gene is TRBJ2-1, the V gene TRBV6-6; D not resolved. Between the trimmed V and J ends, which lost 4 bases and 6 bases, there was a span of 16 bases. The CDR3 has 15 amino acids. Germline loops: CDR1 MNHNY, CDR2 SVGAGI (reference sequence). The CDR3 region is CASSFGQNSLNEQFF. CDR3 nucleotides: TGTGCCAGCAGTTTTGGGCAGAATTCGCTCAATGAGCAGTTCTTC.

V is TRBV7-9 and J is TRBJ2-2; D possibly corresponds to TRBD1 (5 bases). The germline V gene encodes CDR1 SEHNR and CDR2 FQNEAQ (reference sequence). The CDR3 has 13 amino acids. The ends were cut back, 2 bases at V and 8 bases at J, with 9 bases in the middle. Written as DNA, the CDR3 is TGTGCCAGCAGCTTAAGGGGTTCAGGGGAGCTGTTTTTT. The encoded protein is CASSLRGSGELFF.